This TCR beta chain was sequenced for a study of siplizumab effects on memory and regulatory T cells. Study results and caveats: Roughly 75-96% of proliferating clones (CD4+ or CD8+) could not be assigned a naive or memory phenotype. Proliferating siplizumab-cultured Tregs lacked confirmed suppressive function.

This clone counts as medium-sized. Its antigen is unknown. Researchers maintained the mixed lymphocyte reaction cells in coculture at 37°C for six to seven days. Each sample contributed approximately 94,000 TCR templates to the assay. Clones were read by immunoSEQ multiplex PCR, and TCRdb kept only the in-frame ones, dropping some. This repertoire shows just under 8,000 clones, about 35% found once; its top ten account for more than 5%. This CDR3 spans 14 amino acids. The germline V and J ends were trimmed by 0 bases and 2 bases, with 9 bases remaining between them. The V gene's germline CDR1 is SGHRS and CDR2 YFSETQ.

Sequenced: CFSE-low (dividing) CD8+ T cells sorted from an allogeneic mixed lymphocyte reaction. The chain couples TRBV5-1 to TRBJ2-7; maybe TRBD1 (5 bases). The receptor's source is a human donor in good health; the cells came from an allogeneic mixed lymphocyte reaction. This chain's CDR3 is CASSLEGVAYEQYF. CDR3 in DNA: TGCGCCAGCAGCTTGGAAGGGGTGGCCTACGAGCAGTACTTC.